This T cell receptor (beta chain) was identified in a study of blood T cell repertoires in COVID-19. Turning to the study itself: COVID-19 samples from acute and convalescent phases originated in the United States, Italy and Spain. In each case, the material was cDNA or gDNA derived from T cells, B-cell-depleted T cells, or PBMCs.

Authors' processing steps: Using reference gene primer amplification, nucleated cell counts were estimated. Sequencing was performed with immunoSEQ multiplex PCR; in TCRdb, only in-frame clones are kept and a portion is missing. The D gene and trimming were derived from the DNA, and the V and J assignments and clone size from that table. The sample gives about 210,000 clones, around nine tenths of which show up once; more than 4.5% is in the top ten. Trimming stripped 1 base from V and 5 bases from J, with 11 bases between. The germline V gene has CDR1 SGHVS and CDR2 FNYEAQ. The CDR3 has 14 residues.

The sequence derives from a woman in her 40s with acute or convalescent COVID-19. The V and J genes are TRBV7-6 and TRBJ1-1, with D maybe TRBD1 (5 bases). The source material was peripheral blood. In DNA, the CDR3 is TGTGCCAGCAGCTTAGGGGAGGGGCGGACTGAAGCTTTCTTT. It specifies CASSLGEGRTEAFF.